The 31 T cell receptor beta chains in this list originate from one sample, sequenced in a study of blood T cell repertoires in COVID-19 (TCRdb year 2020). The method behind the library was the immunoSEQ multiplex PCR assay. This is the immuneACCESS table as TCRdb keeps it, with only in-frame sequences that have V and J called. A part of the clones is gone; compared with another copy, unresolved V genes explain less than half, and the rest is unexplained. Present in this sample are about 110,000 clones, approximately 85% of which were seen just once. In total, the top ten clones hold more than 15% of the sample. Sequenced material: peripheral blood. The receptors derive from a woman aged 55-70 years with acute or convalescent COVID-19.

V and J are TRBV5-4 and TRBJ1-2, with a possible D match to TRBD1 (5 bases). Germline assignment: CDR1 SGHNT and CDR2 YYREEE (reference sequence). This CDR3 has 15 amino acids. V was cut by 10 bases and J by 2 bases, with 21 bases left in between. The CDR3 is CACRPDIQVNYGYTF. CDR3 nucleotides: TGTGCCTGCCGACCGGACATACAGGTGAACTATGGCTACACCTTC.

The CDR3 is CASSLNPQGEKLFF. DNA for the CDR3: TGTGCCAGCAGCTTAAACCCCCAGGGTGAAAAACTGTTTTTT. V gene TRBV11-2 combines with J gene TRBJ1-4; a possible D gene is TRBD1 (5 bases). The CDR3 has 14 amino acids. Germline V CDR1 and CDR2: SGHAT, FQNNGV. Trimming removed 2 bases from V and 7 bases from J, with 11 bases in between.

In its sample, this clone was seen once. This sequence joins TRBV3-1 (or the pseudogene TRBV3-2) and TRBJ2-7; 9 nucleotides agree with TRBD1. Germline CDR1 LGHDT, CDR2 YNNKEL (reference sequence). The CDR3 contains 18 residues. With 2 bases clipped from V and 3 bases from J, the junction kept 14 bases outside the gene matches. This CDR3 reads CASSQQDRGPVKIYEQYF. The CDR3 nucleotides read TGTGCCAGCAGCCAACAGGACAGGGGCCCCGTCAAAATCTACGAGCAGTACTTC.

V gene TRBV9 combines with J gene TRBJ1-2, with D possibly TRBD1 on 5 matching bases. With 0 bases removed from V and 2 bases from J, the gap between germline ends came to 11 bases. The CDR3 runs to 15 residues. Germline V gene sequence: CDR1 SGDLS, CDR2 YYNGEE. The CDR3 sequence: CASSVEPTANYGYTF. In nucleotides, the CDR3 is TGTGCCAGCAGCGTAGAGCCGACAGCGAACTATGGCTACACCTTC.

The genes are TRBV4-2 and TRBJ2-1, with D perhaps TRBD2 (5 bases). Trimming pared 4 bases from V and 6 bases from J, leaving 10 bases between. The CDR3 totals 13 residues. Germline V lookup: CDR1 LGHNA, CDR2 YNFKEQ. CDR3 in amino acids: CASSLASGNEQFF. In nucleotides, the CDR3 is TGTGCCAGCAGCCTCGCCAGCGGCAATGAGCAGTTCTTC.

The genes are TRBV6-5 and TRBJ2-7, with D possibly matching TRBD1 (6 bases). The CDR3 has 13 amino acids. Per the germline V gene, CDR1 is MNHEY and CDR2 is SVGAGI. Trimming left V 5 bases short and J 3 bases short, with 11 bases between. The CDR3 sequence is CASSKGHLYEQYF. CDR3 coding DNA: TGTGCCAGCAGTAAGGGACACCTCTACGAGCAGTACTTC.

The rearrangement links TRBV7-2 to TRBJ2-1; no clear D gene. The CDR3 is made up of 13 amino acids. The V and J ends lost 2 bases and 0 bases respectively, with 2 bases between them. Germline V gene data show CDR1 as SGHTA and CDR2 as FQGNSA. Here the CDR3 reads CASSLYSYNEQFF. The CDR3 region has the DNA TGTGCCAGCAGCTTATACTCCTACAATGAGCAGTTCTTC. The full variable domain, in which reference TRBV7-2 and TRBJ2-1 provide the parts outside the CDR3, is GAGVSQSPSNKVTEKGKDVELRCDPISGHTALYWYRQSLGQGLEFLIYFQGNSAPDKSGLPSDRFSAERTGGSVSTLTIQRTQQEDSAVYLCASSLYSYNEQFFGPGTRLTVL.

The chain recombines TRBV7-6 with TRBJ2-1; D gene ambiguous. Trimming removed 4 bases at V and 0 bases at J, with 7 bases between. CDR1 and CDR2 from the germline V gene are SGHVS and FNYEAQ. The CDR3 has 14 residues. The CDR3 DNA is TGTGCCAGCAGCTCCGAGAGCTCCTACAATGAGCAGTTCTTC. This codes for CASSSESSYNEQFF.

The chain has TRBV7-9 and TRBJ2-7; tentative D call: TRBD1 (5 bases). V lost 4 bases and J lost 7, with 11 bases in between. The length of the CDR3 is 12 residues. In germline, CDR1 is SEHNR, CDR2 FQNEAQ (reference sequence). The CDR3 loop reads CASSSQGEEQYF. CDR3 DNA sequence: TGTGCCAGCAGCTCCCAGGGTGAGGAGCAGTACTTC.

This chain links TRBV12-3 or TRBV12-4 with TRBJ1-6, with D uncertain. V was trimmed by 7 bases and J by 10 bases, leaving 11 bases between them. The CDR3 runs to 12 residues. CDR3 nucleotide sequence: TGTGCCAGCACCAACACCGGGTCACCCCTCCACTTT. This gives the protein CASTNTGSPLHF.

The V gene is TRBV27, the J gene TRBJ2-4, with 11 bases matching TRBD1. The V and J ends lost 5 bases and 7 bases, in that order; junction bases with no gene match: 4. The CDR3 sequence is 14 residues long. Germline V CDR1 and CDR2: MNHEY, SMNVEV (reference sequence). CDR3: CASSPWDRGNIQYF. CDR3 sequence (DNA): TGTGCCAGCAGTCCATGGGACAGGGGGAACATTCAGTACTTC.

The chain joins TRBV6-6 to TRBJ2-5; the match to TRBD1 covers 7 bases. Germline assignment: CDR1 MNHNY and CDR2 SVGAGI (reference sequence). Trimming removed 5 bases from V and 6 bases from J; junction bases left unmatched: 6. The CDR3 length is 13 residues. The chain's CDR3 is CASSPQGWQTQYF. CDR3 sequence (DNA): TGTGCCAGCAGTCCACAGGGGTGGCAGACCCAGTACTTC.

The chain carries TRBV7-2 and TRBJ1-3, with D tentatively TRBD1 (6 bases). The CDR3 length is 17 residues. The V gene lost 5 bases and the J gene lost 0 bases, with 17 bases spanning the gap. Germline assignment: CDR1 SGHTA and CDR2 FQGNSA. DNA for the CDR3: TGTGCCAGCAGCCCCCTCACAGGGCTACCCTCTGGAAACACCATATATTTT. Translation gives CASSPLTGLPSGNTIYF.

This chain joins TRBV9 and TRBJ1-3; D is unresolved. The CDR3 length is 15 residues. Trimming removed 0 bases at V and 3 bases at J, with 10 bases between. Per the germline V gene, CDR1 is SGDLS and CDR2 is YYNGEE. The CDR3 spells CASSVGQVGGNTIYF. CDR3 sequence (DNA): TGTGCCAGCAGCGTAGGACAAGTGGGTGGAAACACCATATATTTT.

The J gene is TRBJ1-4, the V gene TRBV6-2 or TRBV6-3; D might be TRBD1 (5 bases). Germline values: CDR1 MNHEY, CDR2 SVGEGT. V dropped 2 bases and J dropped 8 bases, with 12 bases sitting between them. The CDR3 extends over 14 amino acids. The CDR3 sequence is CASSYLGHGEKLFF. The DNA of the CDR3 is TGTGCCAGCAGTTACCTGGGGCATGGAGAAAAACTGTTTTTT.

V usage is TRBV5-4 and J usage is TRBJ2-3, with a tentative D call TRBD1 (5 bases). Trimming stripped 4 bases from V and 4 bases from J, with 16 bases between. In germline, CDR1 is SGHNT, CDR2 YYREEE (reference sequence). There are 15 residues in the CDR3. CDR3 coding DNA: TGTGCCAGCAGCAGAACCAGGGTTTCCCCAGATACGCAGTATTTT. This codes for CASSRTRVSPDTQYF.

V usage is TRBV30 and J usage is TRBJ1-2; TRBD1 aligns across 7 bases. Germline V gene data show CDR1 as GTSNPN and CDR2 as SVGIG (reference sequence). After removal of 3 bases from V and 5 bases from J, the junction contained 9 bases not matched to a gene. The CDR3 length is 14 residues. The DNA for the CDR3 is TGTGCCTGGAGCCTACAGGGGTCATTTTATGGCTACACCTTC. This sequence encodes CAWSLQGSFYGYTF.

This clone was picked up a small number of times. The CDR3 DNA reads TGTGCCTGGAGTGACTATAGCAATCAGCCCCAGCATTTT. Protein product: CAWSDYSNQPQHF. V is TRBV30 and J is TRBJ1-5, with D unresolved. Germline loops: CDR1 GTSNPN, CDR2 SVGIG (reference sequence). This CDR3 spans 13 amino acids. Trimming pared 1 base from V and 0 bases from J, leaving 4 bases between.

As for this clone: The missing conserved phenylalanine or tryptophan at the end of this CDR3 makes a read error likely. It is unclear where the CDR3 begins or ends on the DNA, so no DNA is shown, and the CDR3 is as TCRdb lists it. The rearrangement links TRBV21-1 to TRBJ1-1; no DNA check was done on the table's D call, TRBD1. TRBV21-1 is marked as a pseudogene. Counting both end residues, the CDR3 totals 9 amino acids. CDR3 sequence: CASSTRGTH.

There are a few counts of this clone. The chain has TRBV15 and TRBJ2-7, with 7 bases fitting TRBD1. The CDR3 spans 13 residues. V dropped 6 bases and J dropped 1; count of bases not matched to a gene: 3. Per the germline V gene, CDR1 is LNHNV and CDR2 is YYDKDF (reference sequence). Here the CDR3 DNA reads TGTGCCACCAGAGACAGGGCTTCCTACGAGCAGTACTTC. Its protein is CATRDRASYEQYF.

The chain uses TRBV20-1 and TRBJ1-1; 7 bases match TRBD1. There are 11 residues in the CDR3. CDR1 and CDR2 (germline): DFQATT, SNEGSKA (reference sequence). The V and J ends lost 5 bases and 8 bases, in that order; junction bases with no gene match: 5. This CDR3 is CSALKTGEAFF. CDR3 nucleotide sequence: TGCAGTGCTTTAAAGACAGGGGAAGCTTTCTTT.

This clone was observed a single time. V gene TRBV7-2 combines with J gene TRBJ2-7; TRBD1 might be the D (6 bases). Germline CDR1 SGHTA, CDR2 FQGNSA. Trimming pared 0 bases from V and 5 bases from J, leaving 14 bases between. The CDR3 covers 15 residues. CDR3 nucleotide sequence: TGTGCCAGCAGCTTAGCCGGGACACCTCAGCACGAGCAGTACTTC. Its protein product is CASSLAGTPQHEQYF. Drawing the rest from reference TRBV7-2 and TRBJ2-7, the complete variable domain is GAGVSQSPSNKVTEKGKDVELRCDPISGHTALYWYRQSLGQGLEFLIYFQGNSAPDKSGLPSDRFSAERTGGSVSTLTIQRTQQEDSAVYLCASSLAGTPQHEQYFGPGTRLTVT.

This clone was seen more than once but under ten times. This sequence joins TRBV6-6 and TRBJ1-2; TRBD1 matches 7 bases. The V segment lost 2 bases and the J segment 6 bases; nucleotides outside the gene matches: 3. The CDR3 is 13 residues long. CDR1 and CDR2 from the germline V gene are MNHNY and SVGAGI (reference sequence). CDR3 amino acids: CASSYDREDGYTF. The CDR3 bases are TGTGCCAGCAGTTACGACAGGGAGGATGGCTACACCTTC.

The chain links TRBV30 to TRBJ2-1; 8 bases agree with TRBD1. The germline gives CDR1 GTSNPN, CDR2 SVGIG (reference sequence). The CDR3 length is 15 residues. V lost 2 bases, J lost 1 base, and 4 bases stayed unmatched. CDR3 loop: CAWSFGDRSYNEQFF. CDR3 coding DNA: TGTGCCTGGAGTTTTGGGGACAGGTCCTACAATGAGCAGTTCTTC.

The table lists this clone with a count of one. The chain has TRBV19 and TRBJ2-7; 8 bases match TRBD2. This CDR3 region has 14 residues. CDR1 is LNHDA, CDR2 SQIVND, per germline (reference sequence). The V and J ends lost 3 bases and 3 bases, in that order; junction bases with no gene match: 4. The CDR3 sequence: CASSIRGTSYEQYF. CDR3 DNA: TGTGCCAGTAGTATCCGCGGGACTAGCTACGAGCAGTACTTC.

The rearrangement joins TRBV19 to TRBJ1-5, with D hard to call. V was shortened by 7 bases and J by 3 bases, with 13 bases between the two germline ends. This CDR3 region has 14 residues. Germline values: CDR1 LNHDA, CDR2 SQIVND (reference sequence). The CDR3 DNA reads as TGTGCCAGTATGTTGGCGGGATACAATCAGCCCCAGCATTTT. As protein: CASMLAGYNQPQHF.

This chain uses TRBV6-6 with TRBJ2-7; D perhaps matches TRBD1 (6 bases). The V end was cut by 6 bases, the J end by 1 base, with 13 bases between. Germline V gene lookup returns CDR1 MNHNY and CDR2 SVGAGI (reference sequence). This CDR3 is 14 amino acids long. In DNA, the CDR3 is TGTGCCAGCAGACCACAGGGACCATCCTACGAGCAGTACTTC. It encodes CASRPQGPSYEQYF.

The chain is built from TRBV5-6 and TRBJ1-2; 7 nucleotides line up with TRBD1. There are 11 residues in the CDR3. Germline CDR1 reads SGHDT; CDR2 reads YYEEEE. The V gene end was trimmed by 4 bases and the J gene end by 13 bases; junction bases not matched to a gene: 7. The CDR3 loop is CASSATGRITF. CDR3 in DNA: TGTGCCAGCAGCGCGACAGGGCGGATCACCTTC. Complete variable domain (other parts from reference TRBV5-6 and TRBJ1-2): DAGVTQSPTHLIKTRGQQVTLRCSPKSGHDTVSWYQQALGQGPQFIFQYYEEEERQRGNFPDRFSGHQFPNYSSELNVNALLLGDSALYLCASSATGRITFGSGTRLTVV.

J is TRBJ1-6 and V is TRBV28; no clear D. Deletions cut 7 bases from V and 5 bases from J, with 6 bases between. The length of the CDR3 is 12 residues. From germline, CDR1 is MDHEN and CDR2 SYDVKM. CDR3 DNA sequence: TGTGCCAGCATCGGGAATAATTCACCCCTCCACTTT. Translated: CASIGNNSPLHF.

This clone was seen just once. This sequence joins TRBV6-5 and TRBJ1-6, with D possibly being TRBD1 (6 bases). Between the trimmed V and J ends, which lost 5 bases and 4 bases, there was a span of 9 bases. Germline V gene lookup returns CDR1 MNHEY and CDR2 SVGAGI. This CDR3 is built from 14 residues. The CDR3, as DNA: TGTGCCAGCAGTCAACAGGGTTATAATTCACCCCTCCACTTT. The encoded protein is CASSQQGYNSPLHF.

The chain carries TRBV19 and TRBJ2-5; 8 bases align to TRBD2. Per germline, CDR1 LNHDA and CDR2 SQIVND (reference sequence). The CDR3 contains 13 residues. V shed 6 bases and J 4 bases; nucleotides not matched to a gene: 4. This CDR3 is CASSGGAGETQYF. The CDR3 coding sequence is TGTGCCAGTAGCGGGGGGGCTGGAGAGACCCAGTACTTC.